The 16 T cell receptor beta chains reported below all come from one sample, sequenced in a study of blood T cell repertoires in COVID-19. Profiled with immunoSEQ multiplex PCR; TCRdb holds only in-frame clones, not every one. Seen here are about 62,000 clones, over 60% observed once, and the top ten hold over 6%. Sequenced: peripheral blood. Source of these receptors: a woman aged 50 to 60 with active or convalescent COVID-19.

This clone was seen a few times. V usage is TRBV9 and J usage is TRBJ1-2; D possibly corresponds to TRBD1 (5 bases). Germline values: CDR1 SGDLS, CDR2 YYNGEE. V lost 7 bases and J lost 4, with 14 bases in between. The length of the CDR3 is 13 residues. The CDR3 protein is CASGGALGYGYTF. Written as DNA, the CDR3 is TGTGCCAGCGGAGGGGCCCTGGGCTATGGCTACACCTTC.

The V call is TRBV5-5, the J call TRBJ2-1; D call uncertain. V was trimmed by 0 bases and J by 0 bases, leaving 7 bases between them. The germline gives CDR1 SGHKS, CDR2 YYEKEE (reference sequence). The CDR3 runs to 15 residues. The CDR3 loop reads CASSLDRSSYNEQFF. The CDR3 nucleotides are TGTGCCAGCAGCTTGGACCGGAGCTCCTACAATGAGCAGTTCTTC.

This rearrangement joins TRBV2 to TRBJ1-5, with 8 nucleotides matching TRBD1. The CDR3 covers 15 residues. Losses at the gene ends were 4 bases for V and 6 bases for J; bases not matched to a gene: 8. Germline values: CDR1 SNHLY, CDR2 FYNNEI. The CDR3 here is CASSVEQGEGQPQHF. The CDR3, as DNA: TGTGCCAGCAGTGTGGAACAGGGGGAAGGTCAGCCCCAGCATTTT. The variable domain in full, with the rest retrieved from reference TRBV2 and TRBJ1-5, is EPEVTQTPSHQVTQMGQEVILRCVPISNHLYFYWYRQILGQKVEFLVSFYNNEISEKSEIFDDQFSVERPDGSNFTLKIRSTKLEDSAMYFCASSVEQGEGQPQHFGDGTRLSIL.

The rearrangement links TRBV4-1 to TRBJ2-4; D is possibly TRBD2 (5 bases). This CDR3 is built from 16 residues. V gave up 4 bases and J gave up 7 bases, with 20 bases separating them. From germline, CDR1 is MGHRA and CDR2 YSYEKL. The CDR3 spells CASSPGGSGRGNIQYF. The CDR3, as DNA: TGCGCCAGCAGCCCCGGTGGGAGTGGCAGAGGCAACATTCAGTACTTC.

The V call is TRBV7-6, the J call TRBJ1-2; TRBD1 matches 7 bases. The CDR3 covers 13 residues. J lost 2 bases, V lost 6 bases, and 3 bases had no gene match. Germline loops: CDR1 SGHVS, CDR2 FNYEAQ. CDR3 residues: CASSPTGNYGYTF. The CDR3 nucleotides read TGTGCCAGCAGTCCGACAGGGAACTATGGCTACACCTTC.

The table lists this clone with a count of one. The V and J genes are TRBV10-3 and TRBJ1-4; TRBD1 matches 7 bases. J gave up 8 bases and V 2 bases, and 11 bases lay outside the gene matches. Looked up from germline, CDR1 is ENHRY and CDR2 is SYGVKD. CDR3 length equals 16 residues. The CDR3 sequence is CAISEGYWDSREKLFF. CDR3 in DNA: TGTGCCATCAGTGAGGGGTACTGGGACAGCAGAGAAAAACTGTTTTTT.

This clone came up a few times. V is TRBV5-1 and J is TRBJ2-7; 9 nucleotides align to TRBD1. CDR1 is SGHRS and CDR2 is YFSETQ in the germline V gene. The CDR3 has 15 residues. V shed 4 bases and J 1 base; nucleotides not matched to a gene: 6. The CDR3, as DNA: TGCGCCAGCAGCAAGGGACAGGGCGGGTCCTACGAGCAGTACTTC. This translates into CASSKGQGGSYEQYF.

The V call is TRBV19, the J call TRBJ1-2; 9 bases match TRBD1. The CDR3 has 15 residues. Germline V gene lookup returns CDR1 LNHDA and CDR2 SQIVND (reference sequence). V was clipped by 5 bases and J by 7 bases; unmatched bases: 11. The CDR3 region has the DNA TGTGCCAGTAGTGTCACAGGGGGCGCGGTGAGTGGCTACACCTTC. Translated: CASSVTGGAVSGYTF.

The V and J genes are TRBV11-2 and TRBJ2-7; 7 positions match TRBD1. From germline, CDR1 is SGHAT and CDR2 FQNNGV. The CDR3 totals 14 residues. With V trimmed by 5 bases and J by 2 bases, 6 bases remained unmatched. The CDR3 region is CASSARQGPYEQYF. CDR3 in DNA: TGTGCCAGCAGCGCCAGACAGGGACCCTACGAGCAGTACTTC.

In this sample, this clone turned up once. V is TRBV9 and J is TRBJ1-2; 8 bases fit TRBD1. Germline assignment: CDR1 SGDLS and CDR2 YYNGEE. Trimming cost V 3 bases and J 6 bases; bases outside gene matches: 10. The length of the CDR3 is 15 residues. DNA of the CDR3: TGTGCCAGCAGCGCCCCCGGACAGGGTATGAATGGCTACACCTTC. It codes for CASSAPGQGMNGYTF.

The chain couples TRBV2 to TRBJ2-7; no definite D call. The germline V and J ends were trimmed by 9 bases and 2 bases, with 11 bases remaining between them. Per germline, CDR1 SNHLY and CDR2 FYNNEI. The CDR3 is 12 residues long. CDR3 amino acids: CASGAEAYEQYF. The CDR3, as DNA: TGTGCCAGTGGTGCCGAGGCCTACGAGCAGTACTTC.

The chain links TRBV6-4 to TRBJ2-1; possibly TRBD1 for D (6 bases). This CDR3 is built from 14 residues. The germline V and J ends were trimmed by 0 bases and 15 bases, with 18 bases remaining between them. Germline loops: CDR1 MRHNA, CDR2 SNTAGT. The CDR3 DNA reads as TGTGCCAGCAGTGACTCGATAGTAAGCGGACAGCGGTTCTTC. It translates to CASSDSIVSGQRFF.

This sequence joins TRBV9 and TRBJ2-1; 9 bases are shared with TRBD2. Germline trimming cut 4 bases from V and 2 bases from J; bases unmatched to any gene: 7. There are 16 residues in the CDR3. The germline V gene encodes CDR1 SGDLS and CDR2 YYNGEE. CDR3 bases: TGTGCCAGCAGCTCCCTAGCGGGACCGGCCTACAATGAGCAGTTCTTC. Residues: CASSSLAGPAYNEQFF. The full variable domain, in which reference TRBV9 and TRBJ2-1 provide the parts outside the CDR3, is DSGVTQTPKHLITATGQRVTLRCSPRSGDLSVYWYQQSLDQGLQFLIQYYNGEERAKGNILERFSAQQFPDLHSELNLSSLELGDSALYFCASSSLAGPAYNEQFFGPGTRLTVL.

This rearrangement joins TRBV3-1 (or the pseudogene TRBV3-2) to TRBJ1-2, with D possibly being TRBD1 (6 bases). The V gene lost 1 base and the J gene lost 0 bases, with 6 bases spanning the gap. CDR1 is LGHDT, CDR2 YNNKEL, per germline (reference sequence). The CDR3 covers 14 residues. CDR3 sequence (DNA): TGTGCCAGCAGCCAAGGGACAGCTAACTATGGCTACACCTTC. Amino acids: CASSQGTANYGYTF.

V is TRBV4-2 and J is TRBJ1-1, with 8 bases lining up with TRBD1. CDR3 size: 15 residues. Germline V lookup: CDR1 LGHNA, CDR2 YNFKEQ. Germline trimming cut 3 bases from V and 6 bases from J; bases unmatched to any gene: 9. Here the CDR3 DNA reads TGTGCCAGCAGCCAGACGACAGGGGCGGAAGCTGAAGCTTTCTTT. The encoded protein is CASSQTTGAEAEAFF.

This chain links TRBV4-1 with TRBJ2-5; 7 bases fit TRBD2. V lost 0 bases and J lost 0; bases outside the gene matches: 7. This CDR3 comprises 17 residues. CDR1 MGHRA and CDR2 YSYEKL come from the germline V gene. CDR3 region: CASSQDPGAGYQETQYF. The CDR3 DNA sequence: TGCGCCAGCAGCCAAGACCCTGGAGCGGGGTACCAAGAGACCCAGTACTTC.